This is a list of T cell receptor beta chains from one sample in a study of identical twins. TCRdb re-analysed the 5' RACE reads in MiXCR, keeping a single row per CDR3 protein. The sample records about 530,000 distinct CDR3 sequences, 20% to 25% being singletons. This sample also belongs to another study, concerning yellow fever vaccine responses in identical twins.

Specimen: CD4+ T cells sorted from blood. The receptors were gathered from a young woman in good health. CDR3s include the opening cysteine and the closing phenylalanine or tryptophan. Fields, in order: D gene, clone size, J gene, V gene, CDR3 DNA, CDR3 protein. A D gene is named only where the DNA matches it firmly. A clone size is listed for some rows: how often the clone was seen (once, few, many), or a class if it is expanded.

D: .
size: few
J: TRBJ2-4
V: TRBV19
DNA: TGTGCCAGTAGTGCCCGCCCTGGAGACATTCAGTACTTC
CDR3: CASSARPGDIQYF

D: TRBD2
size: few
J: TRBJ2-1
V: TRBV24-1
DNA: TGTGCCACCAGTGATTTTAGTACTAGCGGGGCTTCCTACAATGAGCAGTTCTTC
CDR3: CATSDFSTSGASYNEQFF

D: .
size: many
J: TRBJ2-1
V: TRBV29-1
DNA: TGCAGCGTTGGAGGGGTTATCAATGAGCAGTTCTTC
CDR3: CSVGGVINEQFF

D: TRBD1
size: few
J: TRBJ2-7
V: TRBV7-8
DNA: TGTGCCAGCAGCCGAGGGGACAGCATCTCCTACGAGCAGTACTTC
CDR3: CASSRGDSISYEQYF

D: .
size: .
J: TRBJ2-1
V: TRBV10-3
DNA: TGTGCCATCAGTGGAACTAGCAATGAGCAGTTCTTC
CDR3: CAISGTSNEQFF

D: TRBD1
size: .
J: TRBJ2-3
V: TRBV28
DNA: TGTGCCAGCAGTTTCTTTTTGGGACAGGGGACAGATACGCAGTATTTT
CDR3: CASSFFLGQGTDTQYF

D: .
size: .
J: TRBJ2-2
V: TRBV20-1
DNA: TGCAGTGCTAGAGATCTCAGCCTTGGGGAGCTGTTTTTT
CDR3: CSARDLSLGELFF

D: TRBD1
size: .
J: TRBJ2-3
V: TRBV7-9
DNA: TGTGCCAGCAGCTCCCAGGGGGTGGCCCAGCCGGATACGCAGTATTTT
CDR3: CASSSQGVAQPDTQYF

D: .
size: .
J: TRBJ2-1
V: TRBV28
DNA: TGTGCCAGCAGTTTAAAGAGGTTCCTCTACAATGAGCAGTTCTTC
CDR3: CASSLKRFLYNEQFF

D: .
size: few
J: TRBJ1-5
V: TRBV12-3/TRBV12-4
DNA: TGTGCCAGCAGTTTAATGGACAGAAATCAGCCCCAGCATTTT
CDR3: CASSLMDRNQPQHF

D: TRBD2
size: few
J: TRBJ2-3
V: TRBV7-9
DNA: TGTGCCAGCAGCTTACGGTTCGGGAGGGGAGATACGCAGTATTTT
CDR3: CASSLRFGRGDTQYF

D: TRBD2
size: many
J: TRBJ2-2
V: TRBV4-1
DNA: TGCGCCAGCAGCCAGGGGGGACTAGCGGGGGTCGGCACCGGGGAGCTGTTTTTT
CDR3: CASSQGGLAGVGTGELFF

D: .
size: few
J: TRBJ2-3
V: TRBV24-1
DNA: TGTGCCACCAGTGATTTCTGGGGCACAGATACGCAGTATTTT
CDR3: CATSDFWGTDTQYF

D: TRBD1
size: many
J: TRBJ2-7
V: TRBV12-3/TRBV12-4
DNA: TGTGCCAGCAGTACCCAGGGGGCTATCTCCTACGAGCAGTACTTC
CDR3: CASSTQGAISYEQYF

D: TRBD2
size: few
J: TRBJ2-2
V: TRBV5-1
DNA: TGCGCCAGCAGCCGGGGAGGGGTTTCGAACACCGGGGAGCTGTTTTTT
CDR3: CASSRGGVSNTGELFF

D: TRBD2
size: .
J: TRBJ2-5
V: TRBV20-1
DNA: TGCAGTGCTAGCCGAGTAGCGGGATTTAGAGAGACCCAGTACTTC
CDR3: CSASRVAGFRETQYF

D: TRBD1
size: few
J: TRBJ1-5
V: TRBV6-2/TRBV6-3
DNA: TGTGCCAGCAGGCCGACAGGGCAAGGCAATCAGCCCCAGCATTTT
CDR3: CASRPTGQGNQPQHF

D: TRBD2
size: .
J: TRBJ2-2
V: TRBV4-2
DNA: TGTGCCAGCAGCCGTCCCGGGGGAGGGGCGAACACCGGGGAGCTGTTTTTT
CDR3: CASSRPGGGANTGELFF

D: .
size: once
J: TRBJ2-3
V: TRBV29-1
DNA: TGCAGCGTTGAGGTCGCAGCGGGCACAGATACGCAGTATTTT
CDR3: CSVEVAAGTDTQYF

D: TRBD2
size: once
J: TRBJ2-5
V: TRBV7-2
DNA: TGTGCCACAGCGGGATGGGGAGAGACCCAGTACTTC
CDR3: CATAGWGETQYF

D: .
size: .
J: TRBJ2-5
V: TRBV7-2
DNA: TGTGCCAGCAGCTTAGGGGTAGCCTTGGAGACCCAGTACTTC
CDR3: CASSLGVALETQYF

D: .
size: few
J: TRBJ2-3
V: TRBV3-1
DNA: TGTGCCAGCAGCCGGACGGACTCCACAGATACGCAGTATTTT
CDR3: CASSRTDSTDTQYF

D: .
size: .
J: TRBJ2-3
V: TRBV7-8
DNA: TGTGCCAGCAGGCGGGACAGCCGCACAGATACGCAGTATTTT
CDR3: CASRRDSRTDTQYF

D: TRBD2
size: few
J: TRBJ2-2
V: TRBV3-1
DNA: TGTGCCAGCACCAACCAAGGACTAGCGGCAACCGGGGAGCTGTTTTTT
CDR3: CASTNQGLAATGELFF

D: TRBD2
size: .
J: TRBJ2-5
V: TRBV5-1
DNA: TGCGCCAGCAGCTTGGGTGGGACTACCGAAGAGACCCAGTACTTC
CDR3: CASSLGGTTEETQYF

D: TRBD2
size: .
J: TRBJ2-2
V: TRBV7-9
DNA: TGTGCCAGCAGCTTAGGAGCGGGGGGGACTGCCGGGGAGCTGTTTTTT
CDR3: CASSLGAGGTAGELFF

D: TRBD1
size: .
J: TRBJ1-6
V: TRBV6-5
DNA: TGTGCCAGCAGTTACTCCGGGACAGTTAATTCACCCCTCCACTTT
CDR3: CASSYSGTVNSPLHF

D: .
size: .
J: TRBJ2-7
V: TRBV20-1
DNA: TGCAGTGCTATATCTGGGATTGACGAGCAGTACTTC
CDR3: CSAISGIDEQYF

D: .
size: .
J: TRBJ2-4
V: TRBV5-6
DNA: TGTGCCAGCAGCCCGCGGGGGACACCACGCATTCAGTACTTC
CDR3: CASSPRGTPRIQYF

D: TRBD2
size: .
J: TRBJ2-3
V: TRBV6-1
DNA: TGTGCCAGCTCCTCGGGACTAGCGGACCGCACAGATACGCAGTATTTT
CDR3: CASSSGLADRTDTQYF

D: .
size: .
J: TRBJ2-7
V: TRBV6-1
DNA: TGTGCCAGCAGGGTAGCGGTGAGCTACGAGCAGTACTTC
CDR3: CASRVAVSYEQYF

D: .
size: .
J: TRBJ2-1
V: TRBV20-1
DNA: TGCAGTGCTAGTAGCACCCAGGGGCCCTACAATGAGCAGTTCTTC
CDR3: CSASSTQGPYNEQFF

D: TRBD2
size: .
J: TRBJ2-1
V: TRBV2
DNA: TGTGCCAGCAGGGGGCGGGAGACCCGAAACAATGAGCAGTTCTTC
CDR3: CASRGRETRNNEQFF

D: .
size: many
J: TRBJ1-1
V: TRBV6-5
DNA: TGTGCCAGCAGTTATACGCAGGGCACTGAAGCTTTCTTT
CDR3: CASSYTQGTEAFF

D: .
size: .
J: TRBJ1-1
V: TRBV4-1
DNA: TGCGCCAGCAGTCTCCTTGCAGGGGTGAACACTGAAGCTTTCTTT
CDR3: CASSLLAGVNTEAFF

D: .
size: few
J: TRBJ1-1
V: TRBV7-2
DNA: TGTGCCAGCATTACTGGGCCAGGGAACACTGAAGCTTTCTTT
CDR3: CASITGPGNTEAFF

D: .
size: .
J: TRBJ1-1
V: TRBV7-9
DNA: TGTGCCAGCAGCTTAGCAGCCAGCGGGTACACTGAAGCTTTCTTT
CDR3: CASSLAASGYTEAFF

D: .
size: once
J: TRBJ2-7
V: TRBV27
DNA: TGTGCCAGCGGAGCGACCTACGAGCAGTACTTC
CDR3: CASGATYEQYF

D: .
size: few
J: TRBJ1-3
V: TRBV16
DNA: TGTGCCAGCAGCCTGTCGGGGCTCTCTGGAAACACCATATATTTT
CDR3: CASSLSGLSGNTIYF

D: .
size: .
J: TRBJ2-3
V: TRBV24-1
DNA: TGTGCCACCAGTGACCCGTCGGCCGACGCAGATACGCAGTATTTT
CDR3: CATSDPSADADTQYF

D: .
size: .
J: TRBJ2-7
V: TRBV20-1
DNA: TGCAGTGCTAGAAGCGCTTACTACGAGCAGTACTTC
CDR3: CSARSAYYEQYF

D: TRBD2
size: .
J: TRBJ2-1
V: TRBV10-3
DNA: TGTGCCATAACCAGCGGGAACTCCTACAATGAGCAGTTCTTC
CDR3: CAITSGNSYNEQFF

D: TRBD1
size: .
J: TRBJ2-1
V: TRBV27
DNA: TGTGCCAGCAGTTTATTGGGGACAGGGAGGAATGAGCAGTTCTTC
CDR3: CASSLLGTGRNEQFF

D: .
size: few
J: TRBJ2-5
V: TRBV5-1
DNA: TGCGCCAGCAGCTTGGTGGGACTGCTACAAGAGACCCAGTACTTC
CDR3: CASSLVGLLQETQYF